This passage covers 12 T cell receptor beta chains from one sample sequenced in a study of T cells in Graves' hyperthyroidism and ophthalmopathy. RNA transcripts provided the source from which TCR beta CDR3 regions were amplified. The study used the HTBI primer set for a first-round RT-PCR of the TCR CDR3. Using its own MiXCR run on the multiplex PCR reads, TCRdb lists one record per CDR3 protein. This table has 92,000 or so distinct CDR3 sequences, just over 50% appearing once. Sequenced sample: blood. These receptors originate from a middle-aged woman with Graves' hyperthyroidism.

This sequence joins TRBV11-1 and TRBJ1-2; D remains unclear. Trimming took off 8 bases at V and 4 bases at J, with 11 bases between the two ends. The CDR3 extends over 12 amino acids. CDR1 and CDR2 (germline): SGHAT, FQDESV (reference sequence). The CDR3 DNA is TGTGCCAGCTTTGAGAGAGCCTATGGCTACACCTTC. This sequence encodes CASFERAYGYTF.

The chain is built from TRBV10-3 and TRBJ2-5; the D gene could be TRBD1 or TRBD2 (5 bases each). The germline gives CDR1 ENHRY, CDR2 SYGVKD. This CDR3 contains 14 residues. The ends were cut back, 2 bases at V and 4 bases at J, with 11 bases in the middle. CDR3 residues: CAISEGSRGETQYF. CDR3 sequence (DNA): TGTGCCATCAGTGAGGGGTCGAGGGGAGAGACCCAGTACTTC.

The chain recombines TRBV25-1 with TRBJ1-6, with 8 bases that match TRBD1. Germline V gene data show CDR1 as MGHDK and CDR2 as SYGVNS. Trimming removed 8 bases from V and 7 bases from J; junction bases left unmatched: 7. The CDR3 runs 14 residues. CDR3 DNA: TGTGCCAGCGCCCGGACAGGGTGGAATTCACCCCTCCACTTT. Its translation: CASARTGWNSPLHF.

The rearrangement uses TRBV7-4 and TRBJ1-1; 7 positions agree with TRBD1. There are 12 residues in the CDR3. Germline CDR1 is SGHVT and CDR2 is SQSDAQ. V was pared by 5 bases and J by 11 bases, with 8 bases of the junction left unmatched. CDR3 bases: TGTGCCAGCAGCCCGGGAGACAGGGTGGCTTTCTTT. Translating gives CASSPGDRVAFF.

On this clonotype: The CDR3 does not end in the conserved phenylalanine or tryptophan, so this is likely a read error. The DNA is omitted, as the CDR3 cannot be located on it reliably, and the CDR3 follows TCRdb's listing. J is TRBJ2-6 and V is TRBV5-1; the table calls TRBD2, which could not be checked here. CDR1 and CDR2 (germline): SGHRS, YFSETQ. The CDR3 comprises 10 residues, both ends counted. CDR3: CASSFRTPNT.

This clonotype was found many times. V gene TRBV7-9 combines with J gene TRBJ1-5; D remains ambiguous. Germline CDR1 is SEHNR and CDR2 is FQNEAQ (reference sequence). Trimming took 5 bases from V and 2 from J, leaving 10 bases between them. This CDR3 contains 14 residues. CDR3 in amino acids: CASSRTAGNQPQHF. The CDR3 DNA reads TGTGCCAGCAGCCGTACGGCGGGCAATCAGCCCCAGCATTTT.

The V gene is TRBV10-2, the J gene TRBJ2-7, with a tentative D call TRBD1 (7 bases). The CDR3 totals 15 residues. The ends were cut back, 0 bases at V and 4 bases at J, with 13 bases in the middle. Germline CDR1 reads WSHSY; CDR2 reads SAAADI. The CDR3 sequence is CASSESGGQKYEQYF. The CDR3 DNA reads TGCGCCAGCAGTGAGTCGGGGGGACAGAAATACGAGCAGTACTTC.

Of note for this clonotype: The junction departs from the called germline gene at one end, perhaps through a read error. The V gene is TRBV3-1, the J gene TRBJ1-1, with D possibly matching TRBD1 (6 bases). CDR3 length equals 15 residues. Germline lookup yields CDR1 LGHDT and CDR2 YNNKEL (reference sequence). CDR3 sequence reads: CAGSQGGTSNTEAFF. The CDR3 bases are TGTGCCGGCAGCCAAGGGGGGACGTCGAACACTGAAGCTTTCTTT.

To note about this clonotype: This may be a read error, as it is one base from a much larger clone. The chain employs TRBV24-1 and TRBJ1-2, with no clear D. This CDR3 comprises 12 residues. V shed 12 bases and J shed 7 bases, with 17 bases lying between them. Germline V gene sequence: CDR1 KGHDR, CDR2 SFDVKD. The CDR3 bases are TGTGCCTGGAGTGTGGTAGGGCCTGGCTACACCTTC. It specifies CAWSVVGPGYTF.

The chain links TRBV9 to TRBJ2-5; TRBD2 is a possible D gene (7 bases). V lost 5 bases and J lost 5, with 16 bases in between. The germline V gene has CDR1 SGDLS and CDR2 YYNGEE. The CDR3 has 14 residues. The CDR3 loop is CASRGEGGVETQYF. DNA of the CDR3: TGTGCCAGCAGAGGTGAAGGGGGGGTCGAGACCCAGTACTTC.

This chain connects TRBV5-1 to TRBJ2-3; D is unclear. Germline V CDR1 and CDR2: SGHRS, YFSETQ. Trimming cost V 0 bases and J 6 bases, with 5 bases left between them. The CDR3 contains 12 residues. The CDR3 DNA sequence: TGCGCCAGCAGCTTGGCCGCCGATACGCAGTATTTT. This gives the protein CASSLAADTQYF.

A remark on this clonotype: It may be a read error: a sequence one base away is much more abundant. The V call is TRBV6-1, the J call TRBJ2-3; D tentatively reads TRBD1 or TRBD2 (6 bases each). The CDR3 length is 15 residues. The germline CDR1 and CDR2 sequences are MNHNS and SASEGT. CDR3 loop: CASRGGSTSTDAQYF. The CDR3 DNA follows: TGTGCCAGCAGAGGGGGGAGTACTAGCACAGATGCGCAGTATTTT.